This T cell receptor (beta chain) was documented in a study of CXCR3-negative and CXCR3-positive naive CD8 T cells. As for the study in general: Each library held about 1.5 +/- 0.3 million TRB reads, about 140 million in total.

About this clonotype itself: Its antigen is unidentified.

Study-wide points: CXCR3-expressing naive cells carried TRB CDR3s more hydrophobic than those of CXCR3-negative naive cells.

CD8+ T cell subsets were each sorted in triplicate, about 310,000 cells apiece. Through 5' RACE with UMI labels, the TRB cDNA libraries were prepared. TCRdb reprocessed the 5' RACE reads and reports one entry per CDR3 protein, with no DNA. The listing records about 120,000 distinct CDR3 sequences. Germline-derived CDR1 and CDR2 are SEHNR and FQNEAQ (reference sequence). The CDR3 is 14 amino acids. The rearrangement joins TRBV7-9 to TRBJ2-7; TCRdb names TRBD1, which stays unverified in the absence of DNA. Source material: naive CXCR3+ CD8+ T cells from blood. This sample's subset: CD45RO-CCR7+CD27+CD95- naive CD8+ T cells expressing CXCR3 (TNR3+). The clonotype originates from a human donor in good health. Some clones in this sample may be carry-over from other donors' samples. The CDR3: CASSLAGQHYEQYF.